Below, 10 T cell receptor beta chains from the same sample are listed, as sequenced in a study of tumor-infiltrating lymphocytes in primary liver carcinoma. Using a constant-region primer together with ProtoScript II reverse transcriptase, TCR beta cDNA was made from roughly 500 ng of total RNA. Investigators got TCR beta libraries out of three nested multiplex PCR rounds, done with slightly modified ARM-PCR. Both of the initial two PCR rounds ran for approximately 11 cycles and employed TRBV1-TRBV30 forward primers alongside a C-beta reverse primer. TCRdb reprocessed the multiplex PCR reads via MiXCR and lists one record per CDR3 protein. The sample holds about 120,000 distinct CDR3 sequences; less than 80% are singletons and the top ten take around 9.3%. Co-extraction of RNA and DNA was performed on about 20-33 mg of unsorted bulk tissue. Material: liver tumor tissue from sampling region 1. Subset defined: tumor region T1, superior pole. These receptors all come from a woman in her sixties with primary liver carcinoma and hepatitis B virus infection.

The sample holds many counts of this clonotype. The chain recombines TRBV12-5 with TRBJ2-7, with 8 bases lining up with TRBD1. The CDR3 consists of 13 residues. Trimming removed 3 bases from V and 4 bases from J; junction bases left unmatched: 2. Germline V CDR1 and CDR2: LGHNT, FRNRAP. The CDR3 reads CASGFDRGYEQYF. CDR3 DNA: TGTGCTAGTGGTTTTGACAGGGGTTACGAGCAGTACTTC.

A note on this clonotype: The CDR3 end shows no conserved phenylalanine or tryptophan, and so a read error is likely. J is TRBJ2-7 and V is TRBV11-2; D unresolved. The CDR3 runs 14 residues. Germline values: CDR1 SGHAT, CDR2 FQNNGV. CDR3 residues: CASSLGPVDYEQYS. CDR3 bases: TGTGCCAGCAGTTTAGGCCCCGTGGACTACGAGCAGTACTCC.

With respect to this clonotype: Germline is not matched at one junction end, which may reflect a read error. The chain links TRBV29-1 to TRBJ2-1; 10 nucleotides agree with TRBD1. Germline CDR1 and CDR2: SQVTM and ANQGSEA. This CDR3 has 14 residues. The CDR3 here is CSVEGGTGANEEFF. Here the CDR3 DNA reads TGCAGCGTTGAAGGAGGGACAGGGGCCAATGAGGAGTTCTTT.

Turning to this clonotype: Mismatch with germline at one junction end may stem from a read error. The chain combines TRBV7-9 with TRBJ2-1; 8 nucleotides agree with TRBD2. Germline values: CDR1 SEHNR, CDR2 FQNEAQ (reference sequence). The CDR3 is 17 amino acids. The CDR3, as DNA: TGTGTCAGCAGCTTATCGTTCGGAGGCGGGAGGCACAATGAGCAGTTCTTC. Residues: CVSSLSFGGGRHNEQFF.

Ten or more counts support this clonotype. This rearrangement joins TRBV5-4 to TRBJ2-1; TRBD2 aligns across 10 bases. The CDR3 is made up of 16 amino acids. The germline CDR1 and CDR2 sequences are SGHNT and YYREEE (reference sequence). V lost 4 bases and J lost 4; bases outside the gene matches: 8. CDR3 nucleotides: TGTGCCAGCAGCCCTTCGCGGACTAGCGGATACAATGAGCAGTTCTTC. It encodes CASSPSRTSGYNEQFF.

On this clonotype: This could be a read error, since a much larger clone is one nucleotide away. V is TRBV12-3 or TRBV12-4 and J is TRBJ1-2; 8 bases are shared with TRBD1. This CDR3 region has 13 residues. J gave up 7 bases and V 7 bases, and 8 bases lay outside the gene matches. CDR3 residues: CASNFGQGAGYTF. In DNA form, the CDR3 reads TGTGCCAGCAATTTCGGGCAGGGGGCTGGCTACACCTTC.

The chain joins TRBV7-8 to TRBJ2-7; D possibly corresponds to TRBD2 (5 bases). The germline V and J ends were trimmed by 5 bases and 5 bases, with 19 bases remaining between them. CDR3 size: 15 residues. Germline V gives CDR1 SGHVS, CDR2 FQNEAQ. CDR3: CASSRTRARVDEQYF. Written as DNA, the CDR3 is TGTGCCAGCAGCCGTACCCGGGCGCGGGTAGACGAGCAGTACTTC.

By share, this clonotype counts as medium-sized. The CDR3 DNA follows: TGCAGCGCAGGACCGGGAAATAACTATGGCTACACCTTC. Amino acids: CSAGPGNNYGYTF. The chain carries TRBV29-1 and TRBJ1-2; no clear D. The CDR3 is 13 amino acids. V was shortened by 7 bases and J by 1 base, with 13 bases between the two germline ends. Germline CDR1 is SQVTM and CDR2 is ANQGSEA.

The count of this clonotype is one. A much bigger clone sits one base away, suggesting this may be a read error. The V call is TRBV10-3, the J call TRBJ2-5; no definite D call. The CDR3 runs to 13 residues. Per germline, CDR1 ENHRY and CDR2 SYGVKD. CDR3 protein: CAISAGPQEIQYF. The CDR3 DNA sequence: TGTGCCATCAGTGCAGGACCCCAAGAGATCCAGTACTTC.

For this clonotype: A read error may be the cause here, since a much bigger clone is one base away. This rearrangement joins TRBV5-1 to TRBJ2-5; 9 nucleotides align to TRBD1. Germline V gene lookup returns CDR1 SGHRS and CDR2 YFSETQ. The CDR3 runs to 15 residues. Germline trimming cut 0 bases from V and 5 bases from J; bases unmatched to any gene: 5. CDR3: CASSLGDRAHETQYF. The CDR3 nucleotides read TGCGCCAGCAGCTTGGGGGACAGGGCACATGAGACCCAGTACTTC.